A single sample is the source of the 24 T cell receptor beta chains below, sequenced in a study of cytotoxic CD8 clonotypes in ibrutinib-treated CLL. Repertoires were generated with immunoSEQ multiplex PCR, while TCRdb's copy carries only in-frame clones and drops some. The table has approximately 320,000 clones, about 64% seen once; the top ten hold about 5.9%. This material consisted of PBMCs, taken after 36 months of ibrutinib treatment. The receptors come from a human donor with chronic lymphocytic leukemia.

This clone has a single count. In DNA, the CDR3 is TGTGCCACCAGCAGAGGCGGAGGGAGCACAGATACGCAGTATTTT. As protein: CATSRGGGSTDTQYF. The V and J genes are TRBV15 and TRBJ2-3, with D tentatively TRBD2 (6 bases). This CDR3 is 15 amino acids long. Deletions cut 1 base from V and 0 bases from J, with 8 bases between. CDR1 LNHNV and CDR2 YYDKDF come from the germline V gene (reference sequence). The variable domain in full, completed from reference TRBV15 and TRBJ2-3, reads DAMVIQNPRYQVTQFGKPVTLSCSQTLNHNVMYWYQQKSSQAPKLLFHYYDKDFNNEADTPDNFQSRRPNTSFCFLDIRSPGLGDTAMYLCATSRGGGSTDTQYFGPGTRLTVL.

CDR3 bases: TGTGCCAGCAGTGAAGCGCTAGCGCGGACAAACAATGAGCAGTTCTTC. It codes for CASSEALARTNNEQFF. This chain links TRBV2 with TRBJ2-1; maybe TRBD2 (6 bases). V shed 0 bases and J shed 5 bases, with 14 bases lying between them. The V gene's germline CDR1 is SNHLY and CDR2 FYNNEI. This CDR3 has 16 residues. The variable domain in full, with the rest retrieved from reference TRBV2 and TRBJ2-1, is EPEVTQTPSHQVTQMGQEVILRCVPISNHLYFYWYRQILGQKVEFLVSFYNNEISEKSEIFDDQFSVERPDGSNFTLKIRSTKLEDSAMYFCASSEALARTNNEQFFGPGTRLTVL.

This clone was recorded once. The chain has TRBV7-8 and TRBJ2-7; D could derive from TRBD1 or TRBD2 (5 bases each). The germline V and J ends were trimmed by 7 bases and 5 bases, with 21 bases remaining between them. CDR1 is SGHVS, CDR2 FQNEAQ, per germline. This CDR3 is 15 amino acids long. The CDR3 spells CASKFSRDPNHEQYF. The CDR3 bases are TGTGCCAGCAAATTTAGCCGGGACCCGAACCACGAGCAGTACTTC.

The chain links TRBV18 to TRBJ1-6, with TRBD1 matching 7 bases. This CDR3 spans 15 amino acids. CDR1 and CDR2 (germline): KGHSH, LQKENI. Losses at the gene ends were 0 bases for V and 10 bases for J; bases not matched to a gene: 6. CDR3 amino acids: CASSPPTGMRSPLHF. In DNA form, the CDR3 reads TGTGCCAGCTCACCACCGACAGGGATGAGATCACCCCTCCACTTT.

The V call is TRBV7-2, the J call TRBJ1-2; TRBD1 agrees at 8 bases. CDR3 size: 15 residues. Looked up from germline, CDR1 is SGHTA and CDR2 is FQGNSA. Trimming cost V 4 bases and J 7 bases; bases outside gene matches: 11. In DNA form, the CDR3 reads TGTGCCAGCAGCTCCAGACAGGGGACAAGTGGTGGCTACACCTTC. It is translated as CASSSRQGTSGGYTF.

CDR3 DNA sequence: TGTGCCAGCAGCTTACTAGCGGGAGGGCCAAAAAGGAATGAGCAGTTCTTC. Translating it yields CASSLLAGGPKRNEQFF. The chain employs TRBV11-2 and TRBJ2-1; 12 bases match TRBD2. The germline CDR1 and CDR2 sequences are SGHAT and FQNNGV. V lost 2 bases to trimming and J lost 7 bases; unmatched junction nucleotides: 9. The CDR3 sequence is 17 residues long.

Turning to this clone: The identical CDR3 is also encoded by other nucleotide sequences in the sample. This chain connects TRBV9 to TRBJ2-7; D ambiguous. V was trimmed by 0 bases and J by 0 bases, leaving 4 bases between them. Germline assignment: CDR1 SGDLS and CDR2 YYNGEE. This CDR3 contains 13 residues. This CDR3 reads CASSVAPSYEQYF. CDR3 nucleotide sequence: TGTGCCAGCAGCGTAGCGCCCTCCTACGAGCAGTACTTC.

The CDR3 sequence: CASSPLGRAAETQYF. The CDR3 bases are TGTGCCAGCTCACCACTTGGGAGGGCGGCGGAGACCCAGTACTTC. The chain carries TRBV18 and TRBJ2-5; 7 positions agree with TRBD2. The CDR3 extends over 15 amino acids. CDR1 is KGHSH, CDR2 LQKENI, per germline. V dropped 1 base and J dropped 5; count of bases not matched to a gene: 7. The full variable domain, its missing parts supplied by reference TRBV18 and TRBJ2-5, is NAGVMQNPRHLVRRRGQEARLRCSPMKGHSHVYWYRQLPEEGLKFMVYLQKENIIDESGMPKERFSAEFPKEGPSILRIQQVVRGDSAAYFCASSPLGRAAETQYFGPGTRLLVL.

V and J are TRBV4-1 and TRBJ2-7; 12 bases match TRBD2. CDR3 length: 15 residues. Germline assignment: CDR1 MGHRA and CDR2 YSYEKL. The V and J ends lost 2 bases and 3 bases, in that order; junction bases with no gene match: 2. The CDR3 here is CASSQRLAGDYEQYF. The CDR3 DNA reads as TGCGCCAGCAGCCAACGACTAGCGGGGGACTACGAGCAGTACTTC.

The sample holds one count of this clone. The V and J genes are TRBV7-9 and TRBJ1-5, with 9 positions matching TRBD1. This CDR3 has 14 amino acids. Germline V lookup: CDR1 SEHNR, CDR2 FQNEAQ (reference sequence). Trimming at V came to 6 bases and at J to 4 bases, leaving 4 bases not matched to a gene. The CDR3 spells CASRRTGENQPQHF. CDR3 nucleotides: TGTGCCAGCAGACGGACAGGGGAGAATCAGCCCCAGCATTTT.

The CDR3 region has the DNA TGTGCCAGCTCGGCGGGACTAGCGGGAGGGAACTACGAGCAGTACTTC. It specifies CASSAGLAGGNYEQYF. V usage is TRBV18 and J usage is TRBJ2-7; TRBD2 matches at 16 bases. There are 16 residues in the CDR3. Germline trimming cut 6 bases from V and 3 bases from J; bases unmatched to any gene: 5. Germline CDR1 and CDR2: KGHSH and LQKENI.

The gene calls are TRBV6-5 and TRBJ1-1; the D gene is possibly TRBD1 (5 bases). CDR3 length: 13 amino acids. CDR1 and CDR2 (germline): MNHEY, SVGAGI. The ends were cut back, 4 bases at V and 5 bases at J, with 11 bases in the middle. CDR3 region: CASSWAGMTEAFF. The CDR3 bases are TGTGCCAGCAGTTGGGCAGGGATGACTGAAGCTTTCTTT.

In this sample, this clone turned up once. CDR3 residues: CASTHFTQRYYEQYF. CDR3 DNA: TGTGCCAGCACCCACTTTACACAACGTTACTACGAGCAGTACTTC. The V call is TRBV6-6, the J call TRBJ2-7; D gene unclear. CDR3 length: 15 residues. V gave up 7 bases and J gave up 3 bases, with 19 bases separating them. Germline V lookup: CDR1 MNHNY, CDR2 SVGAGI (reference sequence).

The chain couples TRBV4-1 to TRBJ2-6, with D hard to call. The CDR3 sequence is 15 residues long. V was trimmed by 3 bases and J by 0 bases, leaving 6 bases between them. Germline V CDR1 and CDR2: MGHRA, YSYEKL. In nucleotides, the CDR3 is TGCGCCAGCAGCCAGAGCAGCTCTGGGGCCAACGTCCTGACTTTC. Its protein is CASSQSSSGANVLTF.

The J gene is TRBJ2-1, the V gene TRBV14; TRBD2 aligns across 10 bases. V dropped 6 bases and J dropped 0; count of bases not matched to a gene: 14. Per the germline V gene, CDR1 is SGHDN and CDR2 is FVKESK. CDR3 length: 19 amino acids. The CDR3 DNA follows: TGTGCCAGCAGTCGCGGGACTAGCGTAGGAAGGGGCTCCTACAATGAGCAGTTCTTC. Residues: CASSRGTSVGRGSYNEQFF.

The CDR3 bases are TGTGCCACCAGCAGAGGACTAGCGGGAACTAACAATGAGCAGTTCTTC. Translation: CATSRGLAGTNNEQFF. V is TRBV15 and J is TRBJ2-1; TRBD2 matches 11 bases. Germline trimming cut 1 base from V and 5 bases from J; bases unmatched to any gene: 4. The CDR3 runs 16 residues. Germline values: CDR1 LNHNV, CDR2 YYDKDF (reference sequence). The entire variable domain, with the rest obtained from reference TRBV15 and TRBJ2-1, is as follows: DAMVIQNPRYQVTQFGKPVTLSCSQTLNHNVMYWYQQKSSQAPKLLFHYYDKDFNNEADTPDNFQSRRPNTSFCFLDIRSPGLGDTAMYLCATSRGLAGTNNEQFFGPGTRLTVL.

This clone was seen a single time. The chain's CDR3 is CASSQDMSGRWSYEQYF. The CDR3 coding sequence is TGCGCCAGCAGCCAAGACATGTCCGGGAGATGGTCCTACGAGCAGTACTTC. This chain links TRBV4-3 with TRBJ2-7, with D perhaps matching TRBD2 (6 bases). The CDR3 totals 17 residues. From germline, CDR1 is LGHNA and CDR2 YSLEER. The ends were cut back, 0 bases at V and 1 base at J, with 16 bases in the middle.

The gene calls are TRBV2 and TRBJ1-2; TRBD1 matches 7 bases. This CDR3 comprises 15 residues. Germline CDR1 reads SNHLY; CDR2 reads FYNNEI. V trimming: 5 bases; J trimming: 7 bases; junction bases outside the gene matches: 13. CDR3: CASSPTTGYYVGYTF. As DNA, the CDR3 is TGTGCCAGCAGTCCTACGACAGGGTATTATGTTGGCTACACCTTC.

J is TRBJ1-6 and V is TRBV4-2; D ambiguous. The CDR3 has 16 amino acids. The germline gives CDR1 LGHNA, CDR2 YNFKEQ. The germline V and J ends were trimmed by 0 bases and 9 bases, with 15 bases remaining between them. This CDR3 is CASSQESAALSSPLHF. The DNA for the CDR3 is TGTGCCAGCAGCCAAGAGTCGGCAGCCTTGAGTTCACCCCTCCACTTT.

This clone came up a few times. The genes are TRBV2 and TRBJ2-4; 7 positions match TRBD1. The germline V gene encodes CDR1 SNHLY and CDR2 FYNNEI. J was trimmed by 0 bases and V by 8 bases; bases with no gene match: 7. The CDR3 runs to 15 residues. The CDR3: CASRRQGIAKNIQYF. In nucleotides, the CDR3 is TGTGCCAGCCGAAGACAGGGCATAGCCAAAAACATTCAGTACTTC.

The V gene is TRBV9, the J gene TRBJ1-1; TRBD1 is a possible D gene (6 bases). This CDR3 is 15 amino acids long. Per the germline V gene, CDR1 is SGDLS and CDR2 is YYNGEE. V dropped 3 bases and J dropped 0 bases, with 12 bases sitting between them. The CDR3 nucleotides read TGTGCCAGCAGCGCGGGGGGCAGCCTGAACACTGAAGCTTTCTTT. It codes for CASSAGGSLNTEAFF.

This CDR3 reads CASSYLTGTGFRYEQYF. DNA of the CDR3: TGCGCCAGCAGCTACCTTACCGGGACAGGATTCCGCTACGAGCAGTACTTC. The chain has TRBV5-1 and TRBJ2-7; 8 positions match TRBD1. Germline-derived CDR1 and CDR2 are SGHRS and YFSETQ. This CDR3 is built from 17 residues. Germline trimming cut 3 bases from V and 3 bases from J; bases unmatched to any gene: 14.

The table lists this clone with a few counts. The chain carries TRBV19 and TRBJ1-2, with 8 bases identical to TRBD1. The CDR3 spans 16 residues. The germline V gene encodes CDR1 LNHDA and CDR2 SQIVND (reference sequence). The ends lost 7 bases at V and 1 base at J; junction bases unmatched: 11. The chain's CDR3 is CASIRQGTGINYGYTF. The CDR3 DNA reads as TGTGCCAGTATCCGACAGGGGACAGGCATTAACTATGGCTACACCTTC.

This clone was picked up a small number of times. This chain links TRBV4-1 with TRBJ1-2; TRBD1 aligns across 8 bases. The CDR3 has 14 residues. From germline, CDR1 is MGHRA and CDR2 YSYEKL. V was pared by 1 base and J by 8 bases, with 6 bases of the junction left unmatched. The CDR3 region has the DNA TGCGCCAGCAGCCAAGTGACAGGGGCCAGAGGCTACACCTTC. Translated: CASSQVTGARGYTF.